The sequence of this T cell receptor (beta chain) was determined in a study of blood T cell repertoires in COVID-19. TCRdb keeps only in-frame clones here, not all; method: immunoSEQ multiplex PCR. The sample comprises more than 150,000 clones, 80% of which are singletons, and approximately 0.5% rests with the top ten. The CDR3 has 16 residues. V was shortened by 4 bases and J by 6 bases, with 19 bases between the two germline ends. CDR1 is SGHNT and CDR2 is YYREEE in the germline V gene (reference sequence). The V gene is TRBV5-4, the J gene TRBJ2-2; D is perhaps TRBD1 (5 bases). This TCR came from a man in his 60s with acute or convalescent COVID-19. Sequencing was carried out using peripheral blood. The CDR3, as DNA: TGTGCCAGCAGCCCTTCCCTTGGGGCCGAGGCCGGGGAGCTGTTTTTT. Protein sequence: CASSPSLGAEAGELFF.